This entry lists 21 T cell receptor beta chains sequenced from one sample in a study of long-term antiretroviral therapy in people with HIV. Running of the v3.0 immunoSEQ assay took place at survey level. Only in-frame clones appear in the TCRdb table, and some are missing; sequencing was by immunoSEQ multiplex PCR. The sample has tens of thousands of clones, around nine tenths seen once. The starting material was unsorted PBMCs, obtained just before starting antiretroviral therapy. These receptors were taken from a woman between 18 and 30 years old with HIV.

The V gene is TRBV5-3, the J gene TRBJ1-2, with 8 bases fitting TRBD1. TRBV5-3 is flagged as an ORF with uncertain function. The CDR3 is 14 residues long. The V gene end was trimmed by 4 bases and the J gene end by 7 bases; junction bases not matched to a gene: 9. CDR3 loop: CARSPGQGGGGYTF. The CDR3 DNA reads TGTGCCAGAAGCCCTGGACAGGGTGGCGGTGGCTACACCTTC.

This clone has a single count. The chain employs TRBV27 and TRBJ2-3, with 7 bases lining up with TRBD1. CDR3 length: 16 residues. The germline V gene has CDR1 MNHEY and CDR2 SMNVEV (reference sequence). V shed 5 bases, J shed 2 bases, and the junction held 10 bases outside the gene matches. CDR3 DNA sequence: TGTGCCAGCAGTGATACAGGGGTAGGGACCACAGATACGCAGTATTTT. Translation gives CASSDTGVGTTDTQYF.

This clone was seen more than once but under ten times. V and J are TRBV18 and TRBJ1-2; 7 bases are a match to TRBD1. CDR3 length equals 15 residues. Germline CDR1 KGHSH, CDR2 LQKENI. The V gene end was trimmed by 3 bases and the J gene end by 1 base; junction bases not matched to a gene: 5. CDR3 nucleotides: TGTGCCAGCTCACCCAGACAGGGTGGTAACTATGGCTACACCTTC. This sequence encodes CASSPRQGGNYGYTF. The variable domain in full, with the rest retrieved from reference TRBV18 and TRBJ1-2, is NAGVMQNPRHLVRRRGQEARLRCSPMKGHSHVYWYRQLPEEGLKFMVYLQKENIIDESGMPKERFSAEFPKEGPSILRIQQVVRGDSAAYFCASSPRQGGNYGYTFGSGTRLTVV.

The rearrangement joins TRBV4-2 to TRBJ2-1, with TRBD2 matching 13 bases. Per the germline V gene, CDR1 is LGHNA and CDR2 is YNFKEQ. The CDR3 runs to 19 residues. J lost 0 bases, V lost 1 base, and 6 bases had no gene match. This chain's CDR3 is CASSQGTSGGASSYNEQFF. As DNA, the CDR3 is TGTGCCAGCAGCCAAGGGACTAGCGGGGGCGCTTCCTCCTACAATGAGCAGTTCTTC.

The CDR3 here is CASSDRGTYNEQFF. In DNA, the CDR3 is TGTGCCAGCAGCGATCGCGGCACCTACAATGAGCAGTTCTTC. The J gene is TRBJ2-1, the V gene TRBV9, with D uncertain. In germline, CDR1 is SGDLS, CDR2 YYNGEE. The CDR3 runs 14 residues. V was clipped by 3 bases and J by 2 bases, with 9 bases between them.

The J gene is TRBJ2-3, the V gene TRBV28; 9 nucleotides line up with TRBD2. V shed 2 bases, J shed 5 bases, and the junction held 8 bases outside the gene matches. This CDR3 region has 16 residues. CDR1 and CDR2 from the germline V gene are MDHEN and SYDVKM. The CDR3 nucleotides are TGTGCCAGCAGTTTAATGGCTAGCGGGATTGGAGATACGCAGTATTTT. This codes for CASSLMASGIGDTQYF.

This chain links TRBV5-1 with TRBJ1-4; D might be TRBD1 (6 bases). The CDR3 extends over 16 amino acids. Germline assignment: CDR1 SGHRS and CDR2 YFSETQ. The V end was cut by 1 base, the J end by 7 bases, with 17 bases between. The CDR3 region has the DNA TGCGCCAGCAGCTTGATCCGAGGGGGGCAGGGTGAAAAACTGTTTTTT. Translating gives CASSLIRGGQGEKLFF.

The genes are TRBV28 and TRBJ2-2, with 8 bases that match TRBD1. Trimming removed 2 bases from V and 4 bases from J; junction bases left unmatched: 6. The CDR3 length is 16 residues. Germline assignment: CDR1 MDHEN and CDR2 SYDVKM. The DNA for the CDR3 is TGTGCCAGCAGTTTAGGACAGGGAGTGACCACCGGGGAGCTGTTTTTT. Its protein product is CASSLGQGVTTGELFF.

The rearrangement links TRBV5-6 to TRBJ1-5; D remains unclear. V was trimmed by 4 bases and J by 4 bases, leaving 9 bases between them. CDR1 is SGHDT, CDR2 YYEEEE, per germline. This CDR3 contains 13 residues. In nucleotides, the CDR3 is TGTGCCAGCAGCCTAACGGGTAATCAGCCCCAGCATTTT. Amino acids: CASSLTGNQPQHF.

This chain connects TRBV7-3 to TRBJ2-1; TRBD2 matches at 10 bases. Looked up from germline, CDR1 is SGHTA and CDR2 is FQGTGA. CDR3 length: 15 amino acids. Trimming cost V 4 bases and J 4 bases; bases outside gene matches: 4. CDR3 DNA: TGTGCCAGCAGCTACCTAGCGGGGGATTACAATGAGCAGTTCTTC. This codes for CASSYLAGDYNEQFF.

This clone has a handful of counts. The chain has TRBV27 and TRBJ2-7; D might be TRBD2 (6 bases). Germline CDR1 MNHEY, CDR2 SMNVEV (reference sequence). The CDR3 has 14 residues. Trimming left V 6 bases short and J 3 bases short, with 15 bases between. CDR3 amino acids: CASRLASSGYEQYF. CDR3 bases: TGTGCCAGCAGACTAGCTAGTTCCGGCTACGAGCAGTACTTC.

This chain uses TRBV25-1 with TRBJ2-1, with 9 positions matching TRBD2. The germline V gene has CDR1 MGHDK and CDR2 SYGVNS. After removal of 0 bases from V and 6 bases from J, the junction contained 9 bases not matched to a gene. The CDR3 is 17 residues long. The CDR3 DNA is TGTGCCAGCAGTGAATATATTCTGCGGGAGGGCATCAATGAGCAGTTCTTC. This translates into CASSEYILREGINEQFF.

The sample holds a few counts of this clone. This chain uses TRBV7-3 with TRBJ2-3; perhaps TRBD1 as D (6 bases). This CDR3 is built from 18 residues. Germline V gene lookup returns CDR1 SGHTA and CDR2 FQGTGA. Trimming shortened V by 2 bases and J by 1 base, and 19 bases separated the two germline ends. CDR3 nucleotide sequence: TGTGCCAGCAGCTTAGGAGACGGGACAAATTTCGGCACAGATACGCAGTATTTT. Translated, it gives CASSLGDGTNFGTDTQYF.

The V call is TRBV4-1, the J call TRBJ2-1; tentative D call: TRBD1 (6 bases). Trimming took off 1 base at V and 8 bases at J, with 12 bases between the two ends. The CDR3 consists of 14 residues. The germline CDR1 and CDR2 sequences are MGHRA and YSYEKL. DNA of the CDR3: TGCGCCAGCAGCCAAGCTCCACAGGGCTATGAGCAGTTCTTC. Its translation: CASSQAPQGYEQFF.

The chain joins TRBV5-5 to TRBJ1-2; D gene ambiguous. The CDR3 is 14 residues long. Trimming took off 0 bases at V and 2 bases at J, with 8 bases between the two ends. Germline V gene data show CDR1 as SGHKS and CDR2 as YYEKEE (reference sequence). CDR3 in DNA: TGTGCCAGCAGCTTGGCCCCGGGGAACTATGGCTACACCTTC. This codes for CASSLAPGNYGYTF.

This chain connects TRBV19 to TRBJ2-7; D may be TRBD1 (7 bases). The CDR3 runs to 16 residues. V was cut by 6 bases and J by 4 bases, with 22 bases left in between. Germline CDR1 LNHDA, CDR2 SQIVND (reference sequence). This CDR3 is CASSPSPQGGLYEQYF. CDR3 DNA: TGTGCCAGTAGCCCTTCCCCCCAGGGGGGATTATACGAGCAGTACTTC.

This sequence joins TRBV5-5 and TRBJ2-3; D is undetermined. The CDR3 covers 15 residues. Trimming took off 0 bases at V and 2 bases at J, with 10 bases between the two ends. Germline-derived CDR1 and CDR2 are SGHKS and YYEKEE (reference sequence). CDR3 nucleotides: TGTGCCAGCAGCTTGGACCCAACACTCACAGATACGCAGTATTTT. Translation: CASSLDPTLTDTQYF.

This chain connects TRBV27 to TRBJ2-7; D gene ambiguous. This CDR3 is 14 amino acids long. V was clipped by 5 bases and J by 3 bases, with 14 bases between them. Germline CDR1 and CDR2: MNHEY and SMNVEV (reference sequence). The CDR3 protein is CASSPSAGGYEQYF. For the CDR3, the DNA is TGTGCCAGCAGTCCGTCGGCAGGTGGCTACGAGCAGTACTTC.

The chain recombines TRBV18 with TRBJ2-1; no firm D call. The CDR3 has 16 residues. CDR1 is KGHSH and CDR2 is LQKENI in the germline V gene. V dropped 3 bases and J dropped 0 bases, with 12 bases sitting between them. CDR3 DNA: TGTGCCAGCTCACCGTTTGCGCCCAGCTCCTACAATGAGCAGTTCTTC. This translates into CASSPFAPSSYNEQFF.

This rearrangement joins TRBV5-1 to TRBJ2-1; D unclear. CDR1 is SGHRS and CDR2 is YFSETQ in the germline V gene. The CDR3 consists of 18 residues. V lost 3 bases and J lost 2, with 21 bases in between. The CDR3: CASSSPVTDFRTYNEQFF. CDR3 nucleotides: TGCGCCAGCAGCTCCCCAGTGACCGATTTTCGCACCTACAATGAGCAGTTCTTC.

V is TRBV28 and J is TRBJ2-7, with TRBD2 matching 9 bases. Germline trimming cut 5 bases from V and 1 base from J; bases unmatched to any gene: 18. The CDR3 totals 19 residues. The germline V gene encodes CDR1 MDHEN and CDR2 SYDVKM. The CDR3 region has the DNA TGTGCCAGCAGTGGGTGGGCGACTAGCGGATTTTTGGAATCCTACGAGCAGTACTTC. The encoded protein is CASSGWATSGFLESYEQYF.